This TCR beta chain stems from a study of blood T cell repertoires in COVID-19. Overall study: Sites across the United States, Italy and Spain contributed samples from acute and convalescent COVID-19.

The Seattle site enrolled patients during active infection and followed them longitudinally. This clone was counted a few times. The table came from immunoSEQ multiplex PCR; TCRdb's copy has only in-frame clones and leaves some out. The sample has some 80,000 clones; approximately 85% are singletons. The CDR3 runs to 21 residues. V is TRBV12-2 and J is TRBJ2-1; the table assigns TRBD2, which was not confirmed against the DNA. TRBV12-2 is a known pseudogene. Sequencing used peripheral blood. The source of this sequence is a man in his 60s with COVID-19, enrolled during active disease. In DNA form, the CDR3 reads TGTGCAAGTCGCTTAAAACAACGAGGGGTGAGCGGGCTTGACTCCTACAATGAGCAGTTCTTC. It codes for CASRLKQRGVSGLDSYNEQFF.